A single T cell receptor beta chain is shown here with its context. Its antigen is unknown. The record originates from a study of T cell responses to AZD1222 COVID-19 vaccine. About the research overall: Recipients boosted at about 4 weeks or about 12 weeks are pooled.

V gave up 1 base and J gave up 1 base; unmatched junction bases: 4. From germline, CDR1 is SGHTA and CDR2 FQGNSA. This CDR3 is built from 16 residues. This table comes from immunoSEQ multiplex PCR, and its TCRdb copy is limited to in-frame clones, with some not included. Of around 100,000 clones listed, roughly nine tenths are singletons. Whole-study results and caveats: Clonal diversity may have been underestimated, and the donors were mostly white British, with more females than males.

The gene calls are TRBV7-2 and TRBJ2-5; 9 bases are a match to TRBD2. This clonotype was obtained from an adult in good health. Material: peripheral blood, obtained on day 0 of AZD1222 vaccination. The CDR3: CASSLVGGGGQETQYF. In nucleotides, the CDR3 is TGTGCCAGCAGCTTAGTAGGCGGGGGGGGCCAAGAGACCCAGTACTTC.